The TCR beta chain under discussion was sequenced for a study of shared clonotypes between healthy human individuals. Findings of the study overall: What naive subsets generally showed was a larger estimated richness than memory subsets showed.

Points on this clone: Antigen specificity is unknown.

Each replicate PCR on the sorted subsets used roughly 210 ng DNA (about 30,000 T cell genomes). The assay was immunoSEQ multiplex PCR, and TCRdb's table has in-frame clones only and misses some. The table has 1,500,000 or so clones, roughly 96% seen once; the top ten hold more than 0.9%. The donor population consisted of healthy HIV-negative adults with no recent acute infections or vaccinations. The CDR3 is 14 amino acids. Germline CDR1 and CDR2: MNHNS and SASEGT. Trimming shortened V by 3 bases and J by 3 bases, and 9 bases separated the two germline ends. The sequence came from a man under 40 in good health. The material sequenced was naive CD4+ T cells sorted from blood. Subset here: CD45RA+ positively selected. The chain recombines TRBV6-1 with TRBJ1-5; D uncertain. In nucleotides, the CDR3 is TGTGCCAGCAGTGAGGCCATGGACAATCAGCCCCAGCATTTT. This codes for CASSEAMDNQPQHF.